Following are 30 T cell receptor beta chains from one sample sequenced in a study of CD8+CD57+ T cells in acquired aplastic anemia. Genomic DNA acted as the template from which TCR beta VDJ combination and CDR3 sequence profiling were carried out. MiXCR, run by TCRdb on the reads, gives a single entry per CDR3 protein. The sample holds under 250,000 distinct CDR3 sequences, 34% seen once. Sequencing was performed on sorted CD4+, CD8+, or CD8+CD57+ T cells (not recorded which) from PBMCs. These receptor sequences come from a human donor in good health, serving as a control.

The chain combines TRBV29-1 with TRBJ1-2, with D uncertain. The CDR3 covers 13 residues. Germline V gives CDR1 SQVTM, CDR2 ANQGSEA. The V end was cut by 7 bases, the J end by 2 bases, with 14 bases between. The CDR3 here is CSARVPGNYGYTF. For the CDR3, the DNA is TGCAGCGCCCGCGTCCCAGGCAACTATGGCTACACCTTC.

V is TRBV2 and J is TRBJ2-5, with D maybe TRBD1 (6 bases). The germline V gene encodes CDR1 SNHLY and CDR2 FYNNEI. CDR3 length: 13 residues. V shed 7 bases and J shed 2 bases, with 11 bases lying between them. CDR3 loop: CASNRQVQETQYF. The CDR3 nucleotides read TGTGCCAGCAATCGACAGGTACAAGAGACCCAGTACTTC. Combining the CDR3 with reference TRBV2 and TRBJ2-5 gives the whole variable domain EPEVTQTPSHQVTQMGQEVILRCVPISNHLYFYWYRQILGQKVEFLVSFYNNEISEKSEIFDDQFSVERPDGSNFTLKIRSTKLEDSAMYFCASNRQVQETQYFGPGTRLLVL.

The rearrangement links TRBV18 to TRBJ2-7, with 8 bases fitting TRBD1. This CDR3 contains 12 residues. In germline, CDR1 is KGHSH, CDR2 LQKENI. J lost 9 bases, V lost 3 bases, and 4 bases had no gene match. The CDR3 region is CASSPDREGQYF. CDR3 nucleotides: TGTGCCAGCTCACCGGACAGGGAAGGGCAGTACTTC.

This rearrangement joins TRBV20-1 to TRBJ1-2; D possibly corresponds to TRBD1 (6 bases). CDR1 and CDR2 from the germline V gene are DFQATT and SNEGSKA (reference sequence). Trimming took 5 bases from V and 5 from J, leaving 12 bases between them. The CDR3 has 12 residues. As DNA, the CDR3 is TGCAGTGCTCCGGACAGACAATATGGCTACACCTTC. It specifies CSAPDRQYGYTF.

In the case of this clonotype: A read error may produce the germline difference seen at one junction end. The chain is built from TRBV2 and TRBJ1-6; 8 bases match TRBD1. This CDR3 has 14 amino acids. CDR1 and CDR2 from the germline V gene are SNHLY and FYNNEI. The CDR3, as DNA: TGTCCCAGCACCCGGACAGGGAATAACTCACCCCTCCACTTT. Translation: CPSTRTGNNSPLHF.

The V gene is TRBV6-2 or TRBV6-3, the J gene TRBJ2-1, with D uncertain. The CDR3 loop spans 16 amino acids. Germline V gives CDR1 MNHEY, CDR2 SVGEGT. Trimming took off 6 bases at V and 0 bases at J, with 15 bases between the two ends. The CDR3 region is CASRSPSSSSYNEQFF. As DNA, the CDR3 is TGTGCCAGCAGGTCCCCCTCGTCGAGCTCCTACAATGAGCAGTTCTTC.

This clonotype was seen a handful of times. The V call is TRBV5-4, the J call TRBJ2-2; D possibly corresponds to TRBD1 (6 bases). V lost 4 bases, J lost 4 bases, and 8 bases lay in between. CDR3 length: 13 residues. Germline CDR1 is SGHNT and CDR2 is YYREEE (reference sequence). CDR3 coding DNA: TGTGCCAGCAGCGGACAGACCACCGGGGAGCTGTTTTTT. It translates to CASSGQTTGELFF.

This clonotype was observed at least ten times. The rearrangement uses TRBV9 and TRBJ2-1, with 8 bases matching TRBD2. CDR1 is SGDLS, CDR2 YYNGEE, per germline. The CDR3 has 15 amino acids. Unmatched junction bases numbered 7, after V lost 3 bases and J lost 5 bases. CDR3 bases: TGTGCCAGCAGCGGATTAGCGGGGTTAAACAATGAGCAGTTCTTC. This encodes CASSGLAGLNNEQFF.

This clonotype was seen at least ten times. The germline gene is not matched at one end of the junction; a read error may be the cause. V is TRBV29-1 and J is TRBJ2-5, with D hard to call. The germline V gene encodes CDR1 SQVTM and CDR2 ANQGSEA. This CDR3 is built from 12 residues. The CDR3, as DNA: TGCAGCGGCAACACAGCTGAAGAAACCCAGTACTTC. This encodes CSGNTAEETQYF.

This sequence joins TRBV19 and TRBJ1-3; TRBD1 matches at 7 bases. The junction had 12 bases not matched to a gene; V was cut back by 4 bases and J by 3 bases. This CDR3 spans 17 amino acids. Per germline, CDR1 LNHDA and CDR2 SQIVND (reference sequence). CDR3 sequence reads: CASSSLATGTGGNTIYF. In DNA form, the CDR3 reads TGTGCCAGTAGTAGCCTCGCGACAGGGACGGGTGGAAACACCATATATTTT.

V and J are TRBV18 and TRBJ1-5, with D tentatively TRBD1 (6 bases). Germline values: CDR1 KGHSH, CDR2 LQKENI. The CDR3 is 15 amino acids. V shed 4 bases and J shed 2 bases, with 12 bases lying between them. The DNA of the CDR3 is TGTGCCAGCTCACTCAACAGACAGGGCAATCAGCCCCAGCATTTT. Protein: CASSLNRQGNQPQHF.

This clonotype was counted ten times or more. V and J are TRBV12-3 or TRBV12-4 and TRBJ1-1, with D unresolved. V lost 4 bases, J lost 5 bases, and 11 bases lay in between. This CDR3 is 13 amino acids long. This CDR3 reads CASSWRAKTEAFF. The CDR3 bases are TGTGCCAGCAGTTGGCGGGCCAAGACTGAAGCTTTCTTT.

This clonotype has at least ten counts. V usage is TRBV20-1 and J usage is TRBJ1-2; D perhaps matches TRBD1 (6 bases). This CDR3 is built from 15 residues. The ends were cut back, 6 bases at V and 4 bases at J, with 21 bases in the middle. Per germline, CDR1 DFQATT and CDR2 SNEGSKA (reference sequence). CDR3 in amino acids: CSATTQGGSIYGYTF. In nucleotides, the CDR3 is TGCAGTGCCACAACTCAAGGGGGTAGCATCTATGGCTACACCTTC.

This clonotype was recorded many times. The chain joins TRBV19 to TRBJ2-3; a possible D gene is TRBD2 (6 bases). The CDR3 loop spans 16 amino acids. Germline V gives CDR1 LNHDA, CDR2 SQIVND (reference sequence). V shed 4 bases and J shed 5 bases, with 19 bases lying between them. The CDR3 is CASSTGREPMGDTQYF. In nucleotides, the CDR3 is TGTGCCAGTAGTACCGGACGGGAGCCTATGGGAGATACGCAGTATTTT.

As for this clonotype: A much larger clone lies a single base off, so this may be a read error. The chain uses TRBV19 and TRBJ1-4, with 7 bases fitting TRBD1. The trim removed 3 bases at V and 0 bases at J, leaving 4 bases unmatched. CDR1 and CDR2 from the germline V gene are LNHDA and SQIVND (reference sequence). The CDR3 has 16 amino acids. CDR3 sequence: CASSIYRGTTNEKLFF. The CDR3 DNA reads TGTGCCAGTAGTATTTACAGGGGTACAACTAATGAAAAACTGTTTTTT.

This clonotype was picked up many times. The CDR3 nucleotides are TGTGCCAGCAGCCGAACCCGGACTACCTACGAGCAGTACTTC. Protein: CASSRTRTTYEQYF. The V and J genes are TRBV7-2 and TRBJ2-7; tentatively, D is TRBD2 (6 bases). The CDR3 extends over 14 amino acids. V was pared by 5 bases and J by 2 bases, with 13 bases between. Germline CDR1 reads SGHTA; CDR2 reads FQGNSA.

The V call is TRBV2, the J call TRBJ2-7; 8 nucleotides agree with TRBD2. This CDR3 comprises 14 residues. In germline, CDR1 is SNHLY, CDR2 FYNNEI. V lost 6 bases to trimming and J lost 6 bases; unmatched junction nucleotides: 10. The CDR3, as DNA: TGTGCCAGCAGAACGGGTCCCAGCGGGAGCGAGCAGTACTTC. Amino acids: CASRTGPSGSEQYF. The variable domain in full, completed from reference TRBV2 and TRBJ2-7, reads EPEVTQTPSHQVTQMGQEVILRCVPISNHLYFYWYRQILGQKVEFLVSFYNNEISEKSEIFDDQFSVERPDGSNFTLKIRSTKLEDSAMYFCASRTGPSGSEQYFGPGTRLTVT.

In the case of this clonotype: A much larger clonotype is one base distant, so this may be a read error. The CDR3 end shows no conserved phenylalanine or tryptophan, and so a read error is likely. The rearrangement uses TRBV5-1 and TRBJ1-1; a possible D gene is TRBD1 (6 bases). The CDR3 has 13 residues. Germline values: CDR1 SGHRS, CDR2 YFSETQ. Trimming left V 4 bases short and J 1 base short, with 8 bases between. The CDR3 bases are TGCGCCAGCAGCAAACAGGGGAACACTGAAGCTTTCCTT. Its translation: CASSKQGNTEAFL.

At least ten counts were recorded for this clonotype. The rearrangement uses TRBV7-9 and TRBJ2-3, with D hard to call. Germline CDR1 is SEHNR and CDR2 is FQNEAQ (reference sequence). The germline V and J ends were trimmed by 8 bases and 5 bases, with 11 bases remaining between them. This CDR3 comprises 12 residues. CDR3 in amino acids: CASGLSGDTQYF. CDR3 sequence (DNA): TGTGCCAGCGGGCTATCGGGAGATACGCAGTATTTT.

This clonotype has just a few counts. This chain connects TRBV4-2 to TRBJ2-3, with D uncertain. From germline, CDR1 is LGHNA and CDR2 YNFKEQ. The CDR3 runs 14 residues. V lost 0 bases, J lost 0 bases, and 4 bases lay in between. CDR3 in amino acids: CASSQEGSTDTQYF. In DNA, the CDR3 is TGTGCCAGCAGCCAAGAGGGTAGCACAGATACGCAGTATTTT.

The rearrangement joins TRBV3-1 to TRBJ1-1; maybe TRBD1 (5 bases). V was pared by 2 bases and J by 11 bases, with 12 bases between. Germline CDR1 is LGHDT and CDR2 is YNNKEL (reference sequence). This CDR3 has 12 residues. The CDR3 loop reads CASSQLGRFAFF. Here the CDR3 DNA reads TGTGCCAGCAGCCAACTGGGGCGATTTGCTTTCTTT.

The rearrangement joins TRBV20-1 to TRBJ2-3; 7 nucleotides match TRBD1. The CDR3 is 16 residues long. Germline assignment: CDR1 DFQATT and CDR2 SNEGSKA (reference sequence). V lost 0 bases and J lost 4; bases outside the gene matches: 10. CDR3 residues: CSARDIKAGGPDTQYF. CDR3 sequence (DNA): TGCAGTGCTAGAGATATTAAGGCAGGGGGTCCAGATACGCAGTATTTT.

This clonotype was counted at least ten times. The chain uses TRBV10-3 and TRBJ2-1; D is possibly TRBD2 (6 bases). The CDR3 consists of 15 residues. Trimming took off 5 bases at V and 2 bases at J, with 13 bases between the two ends. Germline V gives CDR1 ENHRY, CDR2 SYGVKD. In nucleotides, the CDR3 is TGTGCCATCAGTCTAGTCGGGGGAACCTACAATGAGCAGTTCTTC. Translating gives CAISLVGGTYNEQFF.

Concerning this clonotype itself: A single base separates this from a much larger clone, so it may be a read error. The CDR3 loop is CSARPAGSGGTGELLF. CDR3 DNA: TGCAGTGCTAGACCCGCCGGCAGTGGAGGGACCGGGGAGCTGCTTTTT. The chain uses TRBV20-1 and TRBJ2-2; the D gene is possibly TRBD2 (6 bases). Germline assignment: CDR1 DFQATT and CDR2 SNEGSKA (reference sequence). This CDR3 has 16 amino acids.

This clonotype was detected a few times. A much larger clonotype is one base distant, so this may be a read error. The missing conserved phenylalanine or tryptophan at the end of this CDR3 makes a read error likely. The V call is TRBV19, the J call TRBJ1-1; D not resolved. With 1 base removed from V and 6 bases from J, the gap between germline ends came to 9 bases. The CDR3 length is 13 residues. Germline V CDR1 and CDR2: LNHDA, SQIVND (reference sequence). The CDR3 is CASSIVSGAEAFS. The CDR3 DNA sequence: TGTGCCAGTAGTATAGTCTCCGGCGCTGAAGCTTTCTCT.

This clonotype has ten or more counts. The chain employs TRBV2 and TRBJ2-2; D might be TRBD2 (6 bases). Germline values: CDR1 SNHLY, CDR2 FYNNEI. CDR3 length: 13 residues. V was trimmed by 6 bases and J by 7 bases, leaving 12 bases between them. CDR3 region: CASRVGEVGELFF. In nucleotides, the CDR3 is TGTGCCAGCAGGGTCGGGGAGGTCGGGGAGCTGTTTTTT.

The rearrangement joins TRBV5-1 to TRBJ2-1, with TRBD1 matching 8 bases. Trimming cost V 4 bases and J 6 bases; bases outside gene matches: 6. Germline lookup yields CDR1 SGHRS and CDR2 YFSETQ. CDR3 length equals 14 residues. CDR3 in DNA: TGCGCCAGCAGCCCCGGACAGGGTCGCAATGAGCAGTTCTTC. Its protein is CASSPGQGRNEQFF. Variable domain in full (rest from reference TRBV5-1 and TRBJ2-1): KAGVTQTPRYLIKTRGQQVTLSCSPISGHRSVSWYQQTPGQGLQFLFEYFSETQRNKGNFPGRFSGRQFSNSRSEMNVSTLELGDSALYLCASSPGQGRNEQFFGPGTRLTVL.

In its sample, this clonotype was seen many times. The rearrangement uses TRBV20-1 and TRBJ1-1; no firm D call. V was clipped by 2 bases and J by 2 bases, with 3 bases between them. Germline CDR1 DFQATT, CDR2 SNEGSKA (reference sequence). This CDR3 region has 11 residues. CDR3 residues: CSARRNTEAFF. CDR3 bases: TGCAGTGCTAGACGAAACACTGAAGCTTTCTTT.

This clonotype showed up many times. The chain joins TRBV2 to TRBJ2-3, with TRBD1 as a possible D gene (6 bases). V was trimmed by 7 bases and J by 3 bases, leaving 17 bases between them. The germline CDR1 and CDR2 sequences are SNHLY and FYNNEI. This CDR3 spans 15 amino acids. CDR3 sequence: CASNVWQGLTDTQYF. The CDR3, as DNA: TGTGCCAGCAATGTCTGGCAGGGGTTAACAGATACGCAGTATTTT.

This clonotype appeared once. The J gene is TRBJ2-1, the V gene TRBV7-6, with D uncertain. Trimming shortened V by 1 base and J by 9 bases, and 7 bases separated the two germline ends. CDR3 length: 12 amino acids. CDR1 is SGHVS and CDR2 is FNYEAQ in the germline V gene. The CDR3 here is CASSLVQAEQFF. The CDR3 DNA reads as TGTGCCAGCAGCTTAGTTCAGGCTGAGCAGTTCTTC.